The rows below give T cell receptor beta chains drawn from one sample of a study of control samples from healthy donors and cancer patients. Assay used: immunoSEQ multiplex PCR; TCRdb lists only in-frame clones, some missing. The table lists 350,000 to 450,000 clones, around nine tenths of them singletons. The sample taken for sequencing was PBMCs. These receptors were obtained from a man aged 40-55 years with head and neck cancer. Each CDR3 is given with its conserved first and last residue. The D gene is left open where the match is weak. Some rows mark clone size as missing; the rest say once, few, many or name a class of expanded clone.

CATSRPGDSYEQYF TGTGCCACCAGCAGGCCAGGAGATTCCTACGAGCAGTACTTC - TRBV15 few 14 TRBJ2-7
CASSLVAGDRDGTGELFF TGTGCCAGCAGCTTAGTGGCGGGAGACAGGGATGGCACCGGGGAGCTGTTTTTT - TRBV13 - 18 TRBJ2-2
CASSLTGAASPLHF TGTGCCAGTAGCTTAACAGGGGCGGCATCACCCCTCCACTTT TRBD1 TRBV19 - 14 TRBJ1-6
CASSESPGGGYEQYF TGTGCCAGCAGTGAATCTCCAGGGGGGGGATACGAGCAGTACTTC - TRBV6-1 - 15 TRBJ2-7
CASSDRGHSQETQYF TGTGCCAGCAGTGATCGTGGGCATAGCCAAGAGACCCAGTACTTC - TRBV2 - 15 TRBJ2-5
CASSMVLSSYEQYF TGTGCCAGTAGTATGGTCCTGAGCTCCTACGAGCAGTACTTC - TRBV19 - 14 TRBJ2-7
CAWSMGQVFDEQFF TGTGCCTGGAGTATGGGACAGGTTTTCGATGAGCAGTTCTTC TRBD1 TRBV30 - 14 TRBJ2-1
CASTNSGANVLTF TGTGCCAGCACCAATTCTGGGGCCAACGTCCTGACTTTC - TRBV27 - 13 TRBJ2-6
CASSQEERGGPNEQFF TGTGCCAGCAGCCAAGAGGAGCGGGGGGGACCTAATGAGCAGTTCTTC TRBD2 TRBV3-1/TRBV3-2 - 16 TRBJ2-1
CASSLGQVDSYEQYF TGTGCCAGCAGCTTAGGACAGGTCGACTCCTACGAGCAGTACTTC - TRBV7-9 - 15 TRBJ2-7
CASSLEDRPGNQPQHF TGTGCCAGCAGCTTGGAGGACAGGCCAGGAAATCAGCCCCAGCATTTT TRBD1 TRBV5-5 - 16 TRBJ1-5
CASTSQGARNEQYF TGTGCCAGCACCTCCCAGGGGGCGAGGAACGAGCAGTACTTC TRBD1 TRBV2 - 14 TRBJ2-7
CASSDGGRASTDTQYF TGTGCCAGCAGCGACGGGGGGAGGGCGAGCACAGATACGCAGTATTTT TRBD2 TRBV9 once 16 TRBJ2-3
CASSLVGLSNTEAFF TGTGCCAGCAGCTTAGTTGGTCTGTCGAACACTGAAGCTTTCTTT - TRBV11-1 - 15 TRBJ1-1
CASSLARGLAGYTGELFF TGTGCCAGCAGCTTAGCGAGGGGACTAGCGGGGTACACCGGGGAGCTGTTTTTT TRBD2 TRBV7-2 - 18 TRBJ2-2
CASSSHDRFSYNEQFF TGTGCCAGCAGCTCCCACGACAGGTTCTCCTACAATGAGCAGTTCTTC - TRBV28 few 16 TRBJ2-1
CASSITPGGYTF TGTGCCAGCAGCATTACCCCCGGGGGCTACACCTTC - TRBV7-9 - 12 TRBJ1-2
CASMPSPASGTSKFYEQYF TGTGCCAGCATGCCCTCCCCCGCATCCGGGACTAGCAAATTCTACGAGCAGTACTTC TRBD2 TRBV2 - 19 TRBJ2-7
CASSRVIGEKLFF TGTGCCAGCAGCCGGGTTATCGGTGAAAAACTGTTTTTT - TRBV7-9 once 13 TRBJ1-4
CASSLSGNNEQFF TGTGCCAGCAGCTTATCGGGAAACAATGAGCAGTTCTTC - TRBV7-2 - 13 TRBJ2-1
CASSSHLDRGAYEQYF TGTGCCAGCAGTTCCCACCTCGACCGAGGAGCCTACGAGCAGTACTTC - TRBV6-6 - 16 TRBJ2-7
CASSISGLTNGYTF TGTGCCAGTAGTATATCTGGACTCACGAATGGCTACACCTTC - TRBV19 - 14 TRBJ1-2
CASSLSSNTDTQYF TGTGCCAGCAGCTTAAGCAGCAACACAGATACGCAGTATTTT - TRBV7-3 - 14 TRBJ2-3
CASSLGGQGSTEAFF TGTGCCAGCAGCTTAGGAGGACAGGGGTCCACTGAAGCTTTCTTT TRBD1 TRBV7-9 once 15 TRBJ1-1
CAWSESGSTEAFF TGTGCCTGGAGTGAATCAGGGTCCACTGAAGCTTTCTTT - TRBV30 - 13 TRBJ1-1
CATSVHRGDNQPQHF TGTGCCACCAGCGTACACAGGGGTGACAATCAGCCCCAGCATTTT TRBD1 TRBV15 - 15 TRBJ1-5
CASSLAARVLSGNTIYF TGTGCCAGCAGCTTGGCCGCCAGGGTATTGTCTGGAAACACCATATATTTT - TRBV5-8 - 17 TRBJ1-3
CSVLGTDYGYTF TGCAGCGTCTTAGGGACCGACTATGGCTACACCTTC - TRBV29-1 - 12 TRBJ1-2
CAWSRTNEKLFF TGTGCCTGGAGTAGGACGAATGAAAAACTGTTTTTT - TRBV30 - 12 TRBJ1-4
CSASVRVSGNTIYF TGCAGTGCTAGTGTGAGGGTCTCTGGAAACACCATATATTTT - TRBV20-1 - 14 TRBJ1-3
CSVRSHEQYF TGCAGCGTCCGTTCGCACGAGCAGTACTTC - TRBV29-1 - 10 TRBJ2-7
CASSAPGGGYGYTF TGTGCCAGCAGCGCTCCGGGGGGAGGCTATGGCTACACCTTC - TRBV9 - 14 TRBJ1-2
CASSPDRGLLAEAFF TGTGCCAGCAGCCCGGACAGGGGGTTATTAGCTGAAGCTTTCTTT TRBD1 TRBV3-1/TRBV3-2 - 15 TRBJ1-1
CATQRGSGNTIYF TGTGCCACGCAGCGGGGCTCTGGAAACACCATATATTTT - TRBV10-3 - 13 TRBJ1-3
CASSPRGWDEQFF TGTGCCAGCAGCCCCCGCGGATGGGATGAGCAGTTCTTC - TRBV9 - 13 TRBJ2-1
CASSYSPYRGLQNTEAFF TGTGCCAGCAGCTACTCGCCATACAGGGGGCTTCAGAACACTGAAGCTTTCTTT TRBD1 TRBV7-6 - 18 TRBJ1-1
CASSEFEGWGPHTF TGTGCCAGCAGTGAATTCGAGGGTTGGGGCCCGCACACCTTC - TRBV25-1 - 14 TRBJ1-2
CASSFEGGPYEQYF TGTGCCAGCAGCTTCGAGGGGGGGCCCTACGAGCAGTACTTC - TRBV11-2 - 14 TRBJ2-7
CASSSQGQLRPQHF TGTGCCAGCAGCTCACAAGGACAGTTGAGACCCCAGCATTTT - TRBV7-2 - 14 TRBJ1-5
CASSPRTAMNTEAFF TGTGCCAGCAGTCCACGGACAGCTATGAACACTGAAGCTTTCTTT - TRBV27 - 15 TRBJ1-1
CASGSGSRNEQFF TGTGCCAGCGGGAGCGGGAGTAGGAATGAGCAGTTCTTC TRBD2 TRBV12-3/TRBV12-4 - 13 TRBJ2-1
CASSLGGRMNTGELFF TGTGCCAGCAGCTTGGGGGGACGGATGAACACCGGGGAGCTGTTTTTT - TRBV11-2 - 16 TRBJ2-2
CASSPERGASDLFEDTGELFF TGTGCCAGCAGCCCTGAACGGGGGGCTAGCGATCTATTTGAGGACACCGGGGAGCTGTTTTTT - TRBV21-1 - 21 TRBJ2-2
CASSQATSGGGDTQYF TGTGCCAGCAGCCAAGCAACTAGCGGGGGTGGAGATACGCAGTATTTT TRBD2 TRBV4-2 - 16 TRBJ2-3
CATSGTGTYEQYF TGTGCCACCTCCGGGACAGGCACCTACGAGCAGTACTTC TRBD1 TRBV10-3 - 13 TRBJ2-7
CASRTGFGEQYF TGTGCCAGCCGGACAGGGTTCGGGGAGCAGTACTTC TRBD1 TRBV2 - 12 TRBJ2-7
CASSYWTGKEGEPQHF TGTGCCAGCAGCTACTGGACAGGGAAGGAGGGAGAGCCCCAGCATTTT TRBD1 TRBV5-5 - 16 TRBJ1-5
CASRQNGALVQETQYF TGTGCCAGCAGACAGAACGGGGCTCTGGTCCAAGAGACCCAGTACTTC - TRBV27 once 16 TRBJ2-5
CASSTDGASGNTIYF TGTGCCAGTAGTACCGATGGAGCTTCTGGAAACACCATATATTTT - TRBV19 once 15 TRBJ1-3
CASRVQSGTDTQYF TGTGCCAGCAGAGTCCAGTCGGGCACAGATACGCAGTATTTT - TRBV5-4 once 14 TRBJ2-3
CASSVDPGANTDTQYF TGTGCCAGCAGCGTAGATCCGGGGGCGAACACAGATACGCAGTATTTT - TRBV9 - 16 TRBJ2-3
CASRIGNTEAFF TGTGCCAGTCGCATCGGAAACACTGAAGCTTTCTTT - TRBV19 - 12 TRBJ1-1
CASSLIGGIFSYEQYF TGTGCCAGCAGTTTAATTGGAGGGATCTTCTCCTACGAGCAGTACTTC - TRBV28 few 16 TRBJ2-7
CASSSLRAQYF TGTGCCAGCAGTTCTCTACGAGCGCAGTACTTC - TRBV3-1/TRBV3-2 - 11 TRBJ2-7